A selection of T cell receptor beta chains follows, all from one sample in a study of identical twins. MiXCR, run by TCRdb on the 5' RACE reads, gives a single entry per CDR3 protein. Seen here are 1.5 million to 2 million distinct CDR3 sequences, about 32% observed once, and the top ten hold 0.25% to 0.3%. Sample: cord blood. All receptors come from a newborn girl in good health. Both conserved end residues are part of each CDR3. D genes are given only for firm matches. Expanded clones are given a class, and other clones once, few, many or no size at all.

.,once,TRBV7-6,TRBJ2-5,TGTGCCAGCAGCTTAAGGCTCCTGGGGACCCAGTACTTC,CASSLRLLGTQYF
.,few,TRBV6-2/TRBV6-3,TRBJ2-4,TGTGCCAGCAGGTCATCAGGGGGAGGGAAAAACATTCAGTACTTC,CASRSSGGGKNIQYF
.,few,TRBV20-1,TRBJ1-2,TGCAGTGCTAGCGGTCGTAGGGCCTATGGCTACACCTTC,CSASGRRAYGYTF
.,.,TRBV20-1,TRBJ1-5,TGCAGTGCTAGAGTTGGGACGGGACACCCCTTTCAGCCCCAGCATTTT,CSARVGTGHPFQPQHF
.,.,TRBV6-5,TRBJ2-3,TGTGCCAGCAGTTTCCGGGAGAGCGGAGATACGCAGTATTTT,CASSFRESGDTQYF
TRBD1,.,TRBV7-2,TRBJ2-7,TGTGCCAGCCGGGACAGGGATTTCGAGCAGTACTTC,CASRDRDFEQYF
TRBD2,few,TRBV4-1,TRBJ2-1,TGCGCCAGCAGCCGCCGGACTAGCGACTACAATGAGCAGTTCTTC,CASSRRTSDYNEQFF
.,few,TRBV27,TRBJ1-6,TGTGCCAGCAGTTCGACGGGACTTTATAGTTCACCCCTCCACTTT,CASSSTGLYSSPLHF
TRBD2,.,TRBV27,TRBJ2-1,TGTGCCAGCAGTTTATTGGCGGGGGGGATGCGAAATGAGCAGTTCTTC,CASSLLAGGMRNEQFF
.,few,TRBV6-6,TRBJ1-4,TGTGCCACCACCGGTCGGCATAATGAAAAACTGTTTTTT,CATTGRHNEKLFF
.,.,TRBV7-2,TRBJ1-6,TGTGCCAGCAGCTTATGGGGCAAGAATAATTCACCCCTCCACTTT,CASSLWGKNNSPLHF
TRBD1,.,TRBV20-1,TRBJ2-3,TGCAGTGCTAGAGATGGGACCACAGGGGTTACGCAGTATTTT,CSARDGTTGVTQYF